The T cell receptor (beta chain) described here comes from a study of OX40 agonist ivuxolimab in advanced cancers. Across the whole study: Three patients showed partial responses: one hepatocellular carcinoma and two cutaneous melanoma cases. Study results and limitations: Also showing low normalized T-cell clonal expansion were some of the nonresponders. Researchers did not determine the expanded peripheral T cells' antigen specificity.

Germline assignment: CDR1 LNHDA and CDR2 SQIVND (reference sequence). The CDR3 loop spans 13 amino acids. V was clipped by 9 bases and J by 5 bases; unmatched bases: 9. Autoimmune disease history or systemic immunosuppression barred patients. Concerning this clone itself: Its target is unknown.

Data came from immunoSEQ multiplex PCR; TCRdb stores just in-frame clones and leaves some out. The table has approximately 90,000 clones, 90% to 95% seen once; the top ten hold around 2.5%. The material sequenced was CD4+ or CD8+ T cells sorted from blood, taken in a trial of the OX40 agonist ivuxolimab. The clonotype originates from an adult with an advanced solid tumor such as melanoma, head and neck, liver or kidney cancer. This sequence joins TRBV19 and TRBJ2-5, with TRBD2 identical over 7 bases. CDR3 sequence: CASSLGGIETQYF. CDR3 nucleotides: TGTGCCAGCTCCCTGGGGGGGATTGAGACCCAGTACTTC.